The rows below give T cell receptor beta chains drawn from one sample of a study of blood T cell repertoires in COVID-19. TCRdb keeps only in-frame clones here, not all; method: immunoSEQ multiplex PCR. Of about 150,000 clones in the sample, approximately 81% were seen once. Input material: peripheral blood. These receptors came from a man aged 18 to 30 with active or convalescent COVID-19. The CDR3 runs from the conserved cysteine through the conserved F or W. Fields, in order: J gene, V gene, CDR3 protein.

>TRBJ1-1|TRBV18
CASSPKDSKNTEAFF
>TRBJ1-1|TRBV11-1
CASSFSGLGTEAFF
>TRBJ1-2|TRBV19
CASSTDRAGVYGYTF
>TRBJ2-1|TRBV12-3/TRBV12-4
CASSLGNRAFF
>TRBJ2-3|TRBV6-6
CASSLGLAGGYTDTQYF
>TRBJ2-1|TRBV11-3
CASSLGNGDRGYNEQFF
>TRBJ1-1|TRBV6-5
CASSYSLRNTEAFF
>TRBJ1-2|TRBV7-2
CASSFTGTGPYGYTF
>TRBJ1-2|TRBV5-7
CASSSRAGPGQGYGYTF
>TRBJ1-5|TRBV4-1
CASSQVPPVYSNQPQHF
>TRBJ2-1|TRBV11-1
CASSLPSTHRDEQFF
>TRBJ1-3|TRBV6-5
CASIIQGPGNTIYF
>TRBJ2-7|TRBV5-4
CASSLNQAPYEQYF
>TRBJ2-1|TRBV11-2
CASSFSGQSTPNEQFF
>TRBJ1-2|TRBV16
CASSQILGYTF
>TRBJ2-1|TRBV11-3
CASSLDYWGGILYSYNEQFF
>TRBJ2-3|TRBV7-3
CASSRDPLTSGRADTQYF
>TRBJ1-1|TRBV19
CASSRGNRGLSEAFF
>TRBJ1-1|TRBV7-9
CASSFRMDTEAFF
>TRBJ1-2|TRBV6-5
CASSYSRGANYGYTF
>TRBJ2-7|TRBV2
CASSSLPTSGTPGWHEQYF
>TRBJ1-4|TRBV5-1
CASSFGQGNEKLFF
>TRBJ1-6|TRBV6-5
CASSYEWRGLGAPLHF
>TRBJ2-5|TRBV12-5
CASGLVAGKETQYF
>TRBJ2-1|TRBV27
CASSLGLRLYNEQFF
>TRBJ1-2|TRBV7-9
CASSYGQGKDIWNYGYTF
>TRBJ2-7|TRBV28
CASSLMGTSDYEQYF
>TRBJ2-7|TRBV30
CAWSPTGNEQYF